A single sample gave rise to the 32 T cell receptor beta chains below, sequenced in a study of a mutant IDH1 vaccine in newly diagnosed glioma. Specified time point: week 5, during vaccination. The investigators gave 300 ug of mutant IDH1 20-mer peptide in each vaccine dose, together with topical imiquimod. The antigens of these receptors remain unknown. Generated by immunoSEQ multiplex PCR, the TCRdb table keeps only in-frame clones and is missing some. The sample contains roughly 54,000 clones, around 81% of which appear only once. The material sequenced was PBMCs, taken from a glioma patient whose treatment included an IDH1 peptide vaccine. These receptors originate from a man aged 25-45 years with glioma.

CDR3 coding DNA: TGCAGTCTAGGTGGGACAGATACGCAGTATTTT. Its translation is CSLGGTDTQYF. V gene TRBV20-1 combines with J gene TRBJ2-3, with D unresolved. The germline gives CDR1 DFQATT, CDR2 SNEGSKA (reference sequence). Trimming left V 8 bases short and J 3 bases short, with 9 bases between. The CDR3 has 11 amino acids.

The V and J genes are TRBV11-3 and TRBJ2-1, with TRBD1 identical over 8 bases. Per germline, CDR1 SGHNT and CDR2 YENEEA. The CDR3 sequence is 15 residues long. V was clipped by 5 bases and J by 0 bases; unmatched bases: 3. This CDR3 reads CASSKDRGSYNEQFF. CDR3 DNA: TGTGCCAGCAGCAAAGACAGGGGCTCCTACAATGAGCAGTTCTTC.

The V gene is TRBV19, the J gene TRBJ2-5, with a possible D match to TRBD2 (7 bases). CDR1 and CDR2 from the germline V gene are LNHDA and SQIVND (reference sequence). The CDR3 covers 13 residues. V lost 5 bases to trimming and J lost 9 bases, with 16 bases between them. CDR3 bases: TGTGCCAGTAGTCTTCTCAGGGGAGGGGCCCAGTACTTC. Protein: CASSLLRGGAQYF.

The gene calls are TRBV6-4 and TRBJ2-3; 12 bases line up with TRBD2. After removal of 6 bases from V and 4 bases from J, the junction contained 5 bases not matched to a gene. The CDR3 has 15 amino acids. The V gene's germline CDR1 is MRHNA and CDR2 SNTAGT. CDR3: CASRQTSGGADTQYF. The CDR3 DNA reads TGTGCCAGCAGACAGACTAGCGGGGGAGCAGATACGCAGTATTTT.

The chain links TRBV6-6 to TRBJ1-4; D ambiguous. Germline lookup yields CDR1 MNHNY and CDR2 SVGAGI (reference sequence). Deletions cut 6 bases from V and 7 bases from J, with 9 bases between. The CDR3 totals 12 residues. CDR3 sequence: CASRVGSEKLFF. The CDR3 bases are TGTGCCAGCAGGGTAGGATCTGAAAAACTGTTTTTT.

This chain uses TRBV6-4 with TRBJ1-5; 7 nucleotides agree with TRBD1. The CDR3 has 13 residues. Germline trimming cut 6 bases from V and 4 bases from J; bases unmatched to any gene: 3. Germline lookup yields CDR1 MRHNA and CDR2 SNTAGT. The CDR3: CASSLQGNQPQHF. The CDR3 nucleotides read TGTGCCAGCAGCTTACAGGGGAATCAGCCCCAGCATTTT.

The CDR3 nucleotides read TGCGCCAGCAGTGAGTCCCGGACCCCTAACTATGGCTACACCTTC. Translated, it gives CASSESRTPNYGYTF. The chain joins TRBV10-2 to TRBJ1-2; D uncertain. Germline V CDR1 and CDR2: WSHSY, SAAADI. The V and J ends lost 0 bases and 0 bases respectively, with 8 bases between them. The CDR3 contains 15 residues.

The rearrangement uses TRBV27 and TRBJ2-1; 11 bases are a match to TRBD1. This CDR3 has 15 amino acids. Per the germline V gene, CDR1 is MNHEY and CDR2 is SMNVEV (reference sequence). The V and J ends lost 4 bases and 4 bases, in that order; junction bases with no gene match: 3. CDR3: CASSSRDRGYNEQFF. Here the CDR3 DNA reads TGTGCCAGCAGTTCACGGGACAGGGGGTACAATGAGCAGTTCTTC.

The V and J genes are TRBV7-2 and TRBJ2-5; TRBD2 might be the D (6 bases). V lost 5 bases and J 5 bases, leaving 12 bases between the germline ends. The CDR3 spans 13 residues. In germline, CDR1 is SGHTA, CDR2 FQGNSA. CDR3 bases: TGTGCCAGCAGCCCCGGGACTCAGGAGACCCAGTACTTC. Translated: CASSPGTQETQYF.

The rearrangement joins TRBV5-1 to TRBJ1-4; 9 bases map to TRBD1. The CDR3 runs to 14 residues. Unmatched junction bases numbered 7, after V lost 7 bases and J lost 6 bases. Germline CDR1 and CDR2: SGHRS and YFSETQ. The CDR3 nucleotides are TGCGCCAGCGGCACGGACAGGGGACATGAAAAACTGTTTTTT. Its translation: CASGTDRGHEKLFF.

This chain uses TRBV5-1 with TRBJ2-3; possibly TRBD1 or TRBD2 for D (6 bases each). CDR3 length: 11 residues. Per the germline V gene, CDR1 is SGHRS and CDR2 is YFSETQ. V was shortened by 7 bases and J by 14 bases, with 17 bases between the two germline ends. The CDR3 here is CASGGTSRPYF. CDR3 in DNA: TGCGCCAGCGGGGGGACAAGCCGACCGTATTTT.

The chain is built from TRBV10-2 and TRBJ2-2, with D perhaps TRBD1 (6 bases). V lost 6 bases to trimming and J lost 5 bases, with 13 bases between them. CDR3 length: 14 residues. Per the germline V gene, CDR1 is WSHSY and CDR2 is SAAADI. The CDR3 protein is CASRGRGITGELFF. The DNA for the CDR3 is TGCGCCAGCAGGGGCAGGGGTATAACCGGGGAGCTGTTTTTT.

The chain uses TRBV29-1 and TRBJ2-1; 15 bases map to TRBD2. The CDR3 length is 18 residues. CDR1 and CDR2 (germline): SQVTM, ANQGSEA. V lost 3 bases, J lost 4 bases, and 10 bases stayed unmatched. DNA for the CDR3: TGCAGCGTTGACTTTGGAGGACTAGCGGGGGGGCCTTACAATGAGCAGTTCTTC. The encoded protein is CSVDFGGLAGGPYNEQFF.

V and J are TRBV27 and TRBJ1-2; 12 nucleotides agree with TRBD1. The CDR3 is 13 amino acids. Germline CDR1 and CDR2: MNHEY and SMNVEV (reference sequence). Unmatched junction bases numbered 4, after V lost 6 bases and J lost 8 bases. CDR3 region: CASRFGTGGGYTF. CDR3 bases: TGTGCCAGCAGGTTCGGGACAGGGGGCGGCTACACCTTC.

The chain employs TRBV12-5 and TRBJ2-7; no firm D call. The V gene lost 5 bases and the J gene lost 4 bases, with 18 bases spanning the gap. The V gene's germline CDR1 is LGHNT and CDR2 FRNRAP. This CDR3 region has 15 residues. The CDR3 loop reads CASGPPTGTVYEQYF. The CDR3 nucleotides are TGTGCTAGTGGTCCACCGACCGGAACAGTTTACGAGCAGTACTTC. Looking up the rest from reference TRBV12-5 and TRBJ2-7 gives the full variable domain: DARVTQTPRHKVTEMGQEVTMRCQPILGHNTVFWYRQTMMQGLELLAYFRNRAPLDDSGMPKDRFSAEMPDATLATLKIQPSEPRDSAVYFCASGPPTGTVYEQYFGPGTRLTVT.

The chain uses TRBV4-1 and TRBJ1-2, with TRBD1 identical over 8 bases. Germline CDR1 is MGHRA and CDR2 is YSYEKL. There are 15 residues in the CDR3. V was clipped by 1 base and J by 1 base; unmatched bases: 2. The CDR3, as DNA: TGCGCCAGCAGCCAAGGGACAGGGATTAACTATGGCTACACCTTC. Amino acid sequence: CASSQGTGINYGYTF.

CDR3 DNA: TGCAGCGTTGCTCGCCAGGGGGTATATTCCGTGGGCGCCGGGGAGCTGTTTTTT. The encoded protein is CSVARQGVYSVGAGELFF. The chain combines TRBV29-1 with TRBJ2-2; 7 bases agree with TRBD1. Germline V gives CDR1 SQVTM, CDR2 ANQGSEA. With V trimmed by 4 bases and J by 6 bases, 20 bases remained unmatched. The CDR3 loop spans 18 amino acids.

The table lists this clone with a few counts. The CDR3 is CASSELGGGGADTQYF. The CDR3 DNA follows: TGTGCCAGCAGTGAATTGGGCGGGGGCGGCGCAGATACGCAGTATTTT. The V gene is TRBV25-1, the J gene TRBJ2-3, with D maybe TRBD2 (7 bases). Germline V gene data show CDR1 as MGHDK and CDR2 as SYGVNS. V was clipped by 1 base and J by 4 bases, with 15 bases between them. This CDR3 comprises 16 residues. The complete variable domain, with remaining parts taken from reference TRBV25-1 and TRBJ2-3, reads EADIYQTPRYLVIGTGKKITLECSQTMGHDKMYWYQQDPGMELHLIHYSYGVNSTEKGDLSSESTVSRIRTEHFPLTLESARPSHTSQYLCASSELGGGGADTQYFGPGTRLTVL.

CDR3 amino acids: CASSQVGTEAFF. In DNA, the CDR3 is TGTGCCAGCAGCCAGGTGGGCACTGAAGCTTTCTTT. The genes are TRBV27 and TRBJ1-1; D is undetermined. The CDR3 is 12 amino acids. Trimming cost V 6 bases and J 4 bases, with 9 bases left between them. In germline, CDR1 is MNHEY, CDR2 SMNVEV (reference sequence).

The chain has TRBV14 and TRBJ2-1; D ambiguous. The CDR3 has 14 amino acids. Trimming cost V 1 base and J 4 bases, with 8 bases left between them. Germline V lookup: CDR1 SGHDN, CDR2 FVKESK. In nucleotides, the CDR3 is TGTGCCAGCAGCCAAGTATCCTCGTACAATGAGCAGTTCTTC. Translating it yields CASSQVSSYNEQFF.

The chain is built from TRBV6-1 and TRBJ2-1, with D perhaps TRBD2 (6 bases). CDR1 MNHNS and CDR2 SASEGT come from the germline V gene. CDR3 length: 16 amino acids. V was shortened by 4 bases and J by 5 bases, with 18 bases between the two germline ends. The CDR3: CASSASGSGRHNEQFF. The CDR3 region has the DNA TGTGCCAGCAGTGCATCCGGGTCAGGGAGGCACAATGAGCAGTTCTTC.

The CDR3 DNA is TGTGCCAGCAGTGATTTTGGGACAGGGGATCAGCCCCAGCATTTT. It yields the protein CASSDFGTGDQPQHF. The chain is built from TRBV6-1 and TRBJ1-5; TRBD1 aligns across 10 bases. The CDR3 totals 15 residues. The trim removed 3 bases at V and 5 bases at J, leaving 4 bases unmatched. Germline V gene lookup returns CDR1 MNHNS and CDR2 SASEGT.

The V call is TRBV2, the J call TRBJ1-4; possibly TRBD1 for D (6 bases). V lost 7 bases, J lost 7 bases, and 16 bases lay in between. This CDR3 is 14 amino acids long. CDR1 is SNHLY and CDR2 is FYNNEI in the germline V gene. Here the CDR3 reads CASTRGQRSEKLFF. CDR3 nucleotides: TGTGCCAGCACTCGCGGACAGCGTTCTGAAAAACTGTTTTTT.

In this sample, this clone turned up once. J is TRBJ1-6 and V is TRBV15; D uncertain. Germline loops: CDR1 LNHNV, CDR2 YYDKDF (reference sequence). The V end was cut by 6 bases, the J end by 0 bases, with 15 bases between. This CDR3 contains 17 residues. The CDR3 loop is CATRATGKSSYNSPLHF. The CDR3 DNA reads TGTGCCACCAGAGCAACCGGGAAAAGCTCCTATAATTCACCCCTCCACTTT.

CDR3 nucleotides: TGTGCCAGCAGCCAGGGCAGTGGAGATACGCAGTATTTT. The encoded protein is CASSQGSGDTQYF. This chain links TRBV14 with TRBJ2-3; D is ambiguous. Trimming stripped 3 bases from V and 5 bases from J, with 9 bases between. Germline lookup yields CDR1 SGHDN and CDR2 FVKESK. CDR3 length equals 13 residues.

The chain has TRBV10-1 and TRBJ2-1; TRBD2 matches 11 bases. V trimming: 6 bases; J trimming: 4 bases; junction bases outside the gene matches: 5. CDR1 and CDR2 (germline): WNHNN, SYGVQD (reference sequence). This CDR3 is 15 amino acids long. For the CDR3, the DNA is TGCGCCAGCAGCGCTAGCGGGGGGAAATACAATGAGCAGTTCTTC. Translated: CASSASGGKYNEQFF.

Turning to this clone: A read error may account for a junction end that differs from germline. The J gene is TRBJ1-5, the V gene TRBV7-2; D might be TRBD1 (5 bases). Germline values: CDR1 SGHTA, CDR2 FQGNSA. The CDR3 length is 13 residues. CDR3 sequence (DNA): TGTGCCAGCAGCTTAGCGGGGGACTTTAGGAAGAATTTT. Translating it yields CASSLAGDFRKNF.

This chain links TRBV6-4 with TRBJ2-3, with 12 bases lining up with TRBD2. The CDR3 sequence is 15 residues long. The trim removed 4 bases at V and 1 base at J, leaving 0 bases unmatched. CDR1 MRHNA and CDR2 SNTAGT come from the germline V gene. The CDR3 bases are TGTGCCAGCAGTGGACTAGCGGGGGGCACAGATACGCAGTATTTT. This codes for CASSGLAGGTDTQYF.

This chain uses TRBV19 with TRBJ2-4, with TRBD1 identical over 9 bases. Trimming took 5 bases from V and 6 from J; bases not matched to a gene: 5. CDR3 length: 14 residues. Germline V gene data show CDR1 as LNHDA and CDR2 as SQIVND (reference sequence). In nucleotides, the CDR3 is TGTGCCAGTAGTCCCGGGACAGGGAGAAACATTCAGTACTTC. Its protein product is CASSPGTGRNIQYF.

This chain connects TRBV6-1 to TRBJ2-2; no clear D. The germline gives CDR1 MNHNS, CDR2 SASEGT. The CDR3 loop spans 11 amino acids. Trimming shortened V by 2 bases and J by 6 bases, and 1 base separated the two germline ends. The CDR3 protein is CASSEPGELFF. In DNA form, the CDR3 reads TGTGCCAGCAGTGAACCCGGGGAGCTGTTTTTT.

The chain combines TRBV5-6 with TRBJ1-6; no reliable D call. Trimming removed 4 bases from V and 6 bases from J, with 14 bases in between. Germline V gives CDR1 SGHDT, CDR2 YYEEEE. The length of the CDR3 is 15 residues. The CDR3: CASSPTSGTNSPLHF. The CDR3 coding sequence is TGTGCCAGCAGCCCGACCTCCGGAACTAATTCACCCCTCCACTTT.

The genes are TRBV6-1 and TRBJ2-5; TRBD1 matches at 8 bases. CDR1 and CDR2 (germline): MNHNS, SASEGT. The CDR3 totals 16 residues. V was pared by 2 bases and J by 3 bases, with 8 bases of the junction left unmatched. CDR3 sequence reads: CASSELIGQGKETQYF. The CDR3 nucleotides are TGTGCCAGCAGTGAACTCATAGGACAGGGCAAAGAGACCCAGTACTTC.